This T cell receptor beta chain was captured in a study of radiation and T cells in renal cell carcinoma (dated by TCRdb to the early 2020s). Turning to the overall study: In total, roughly 52 samples, comprising approximately 26 tumors and some 27 peripheral blood samples, were subjected to TCR beta sequencing. The final blood draw was performed at 4 weeks after radiation, at the same time as nephrectomy. Across all 50 or so samples, around 4,000,000 unique CDR3 nucleotide sequences, encoding 2.5 million to 3 million unique CDR3 amino acid sequences, were identified. Beyond this particular receptor, the publication reports: The single-armed trial design could not address effects of radiation dose or scheduling on the TCR repertoire. Tracking of blood repertoire dynamics stopped at three to five weeks after treatment, with no follow-up past that point. Top tumor clonotypes rose in blood from baseline to 2 weeks post-radiation, then contracted by 4 weeks, suggesting transient expansion of tumor-resident clones. No pretreatment tumor biopsies were available, so the baseline intratumoral presence of clonotypes could not be determined.

The time point label, as the study defines it: blood 4 weeks post-SBRT, at nephrectomy. The treatment or condition label corresponds to: 15 Gy SBRT to primary tumor, nephrectomy 4 weeks later. The samples were obtained from a clinical trial, where primary renal cell carcinomas were treated with 15 Gy stereotactic body radiation therapy and then removed by nephrectomy 4 weeks afterward. To follow tumor-enriched clonotypes, peripheral blood was collected serially from radiation-treated patients at baseline and again at 2 weeks and 4 weeks after SBRT. Every patient had renal cell carcinoma of clear cell pathology. Genomic DNA for TCR sequencing was prepared using the QIAamp DNA Blood Mini Kit (Qiagen). Only samples passing all quality control checks were included in the analyses. The immunoSEQ kit was used, according to the manufacturer's recommendations, to generate TCR beta libraries from genomic DNA. To prepare the libraries, a first multiplex PCR with proprietary primers was run, followed by a second PCR that added unique barcodes, and a bead cleanup was done after each round. Each sample batch included a kit-provided positive control reaction and a negative control reaction. The final libraries underwent checking on an Agilent 4200 TapeStation D1000 ScreenTape, volumetric pooling, and quantification by qPCR. Sequencing was performed on an Illumina NextSeq500 using a MidOutput 150-cycle cartridge, with 156 Read1 cycles, 15 Index1 cycles, and the kit custom primers. The pooled library was loaded at around 1 pM, and about 20% PhiX control was spiked in. As for the authors' bioinformatics: Vendor-processed data were analyzed in R, and a clonotype was defined as all T cells sharing the same CDR3 nucleotide sequence. In the clone abundance analyses, frequencies in each sample were normalized to that sample's 10,000 most abundant clones. Public T cell clones, which averaged fewer than five per sample, were excluded before analysis. A difference in abundance of at least 32-fold between compartments was used to define tumor-enriched and baseline blood-enriched clonotypes. Clonotypes expanded or contracted between blood time points were identified with a beta-binomial differential abundance model. The Baroni-Urbani and Buser coefficient was used to measure tumor-blood repertoire similarity, and groups were compared with two-tailed Wilcoxon tests in R. TCRdb obtained this table from immuneACCESS and retained in-frame rearrangements with V and J assigned. These tables miss some clones; where compared with another copy, unresolved V genes account for less than half of the shortfall, and the remainder is unexplained. That table supplies the V and J calls and clone size; D and trimming were determined from the DNA. The sample profile shows around 180,000 clones; 88% of them were found once. Roughly 12% of the sample rests with the top ten.

About this clone itself: The target of this receptor is not known. Base qualities are not at hand, and no much larger clone is one base apart.

V sheds 5 bases and J sheds 8 bases, leaving 15 bases between their ends. Taken from the germline V gene (reference sequence), the CDR1 and CDR2 loops are LNHDA and SQIVND. Spanning cysteine to phenylalanine, the CDR3 consists of 13 amino acids. This entry keeps only the CDR3 DNA: 39 bases, framed from base 1. The chain is assembled from TRBV19 and TRBJ1-2; the D gene assignment is ambiguous. The clonotype comes from a woman aged 45-59 years with renal cell carcinoma. The source was blood, collected from a patient whose treatment included radiotherapy and nephrectomy. Read as DNA, the sequence is TGTGCCAGTAGTCCGCCCTTCCTCAAGGGCTACACCTTC. This translates into CASSPPFLKGYTF.